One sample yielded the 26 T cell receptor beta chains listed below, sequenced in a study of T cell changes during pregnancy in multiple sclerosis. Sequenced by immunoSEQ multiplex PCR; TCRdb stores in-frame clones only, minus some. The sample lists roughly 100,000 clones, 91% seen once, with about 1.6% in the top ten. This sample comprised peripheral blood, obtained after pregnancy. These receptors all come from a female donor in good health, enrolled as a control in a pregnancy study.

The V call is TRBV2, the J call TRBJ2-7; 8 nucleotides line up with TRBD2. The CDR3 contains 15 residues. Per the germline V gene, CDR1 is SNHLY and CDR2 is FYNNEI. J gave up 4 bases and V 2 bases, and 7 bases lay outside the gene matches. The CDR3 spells CASSERAGGAYEQYF. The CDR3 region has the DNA TGTGCCAGCAGTGAACGGGCCGGGGGGGCTTACGAGCAGTACTTC.

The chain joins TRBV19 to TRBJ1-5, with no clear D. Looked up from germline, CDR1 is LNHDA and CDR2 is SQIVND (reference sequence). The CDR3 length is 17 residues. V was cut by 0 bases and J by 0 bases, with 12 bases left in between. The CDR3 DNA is TGTGCCAGTAGTATAGATTTGGCGGGAAATAGCAATCAGCCCCAGCATTTT. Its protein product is CASSIDLAGNSNQPQHF.

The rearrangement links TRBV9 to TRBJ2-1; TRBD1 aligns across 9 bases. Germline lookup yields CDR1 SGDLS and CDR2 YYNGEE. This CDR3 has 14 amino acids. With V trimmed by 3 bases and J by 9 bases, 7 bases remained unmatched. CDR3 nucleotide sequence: TGTGCCAGCAGCGAACAGGGGGCGCGTAGTGAGCAGTTCTTC. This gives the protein CASSEQGARSEQFF. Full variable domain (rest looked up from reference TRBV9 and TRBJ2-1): DSGVTQTPKHLITATGQRVTLRCSPRSGDLSVYWYQQSLDQGLQFLIQYYNGEERAKGNILERFSAQQFPDLHSELNLSSLELGDSALYFCASSEQGARSEQFFGPGTRLTVL.

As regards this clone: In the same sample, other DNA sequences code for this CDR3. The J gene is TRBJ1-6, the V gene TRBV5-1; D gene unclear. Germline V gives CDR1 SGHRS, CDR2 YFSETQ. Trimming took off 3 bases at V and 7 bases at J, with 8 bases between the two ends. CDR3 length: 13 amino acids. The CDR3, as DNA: TGCGCCAGCAGCTCGACTTTCAATTCACCCCTCCACTTT. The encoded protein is CASSSTFNSPLHF.

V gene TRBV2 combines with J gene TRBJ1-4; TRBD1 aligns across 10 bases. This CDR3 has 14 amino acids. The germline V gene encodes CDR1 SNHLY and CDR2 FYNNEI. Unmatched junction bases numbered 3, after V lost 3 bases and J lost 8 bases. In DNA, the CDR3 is TGTGCCAGCAGTGAGGGACAGGGGAGGGAAAAACTGTTTTTT. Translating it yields CASSEGQGREKLFF.

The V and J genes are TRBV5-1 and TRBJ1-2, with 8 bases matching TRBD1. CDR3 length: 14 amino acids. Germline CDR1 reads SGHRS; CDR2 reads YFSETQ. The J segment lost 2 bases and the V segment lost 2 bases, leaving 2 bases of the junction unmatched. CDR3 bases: TGCGCCAGCAGCTTCAGGACAGGGAACTATGGCTACACCTTC. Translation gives CASSFRTGNYGYTF.

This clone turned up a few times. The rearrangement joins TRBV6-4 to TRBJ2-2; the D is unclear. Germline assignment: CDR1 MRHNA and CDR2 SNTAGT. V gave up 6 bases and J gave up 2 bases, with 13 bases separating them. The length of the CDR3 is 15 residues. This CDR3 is CASSRVADNTGELFF. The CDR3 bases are TGTGCCAGCAGCCGGGTGGCTGATAACACCGGGGAGCTGTTTTTT.

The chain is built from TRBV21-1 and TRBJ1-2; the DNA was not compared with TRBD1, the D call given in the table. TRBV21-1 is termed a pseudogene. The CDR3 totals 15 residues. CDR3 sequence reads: CASSKALGQGGGYTF. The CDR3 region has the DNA TGTGCCAGCAGCAAAGCGCTAGGCCAGGGGGGTGGCTACACCTTC.

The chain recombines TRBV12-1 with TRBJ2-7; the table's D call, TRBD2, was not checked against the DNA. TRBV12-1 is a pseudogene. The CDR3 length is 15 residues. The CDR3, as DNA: TGTGCCAGCAGCTATACTAGCTTATTCCTCCACGAGCAGTACTTC. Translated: CASSYTSLFLHEQYF.

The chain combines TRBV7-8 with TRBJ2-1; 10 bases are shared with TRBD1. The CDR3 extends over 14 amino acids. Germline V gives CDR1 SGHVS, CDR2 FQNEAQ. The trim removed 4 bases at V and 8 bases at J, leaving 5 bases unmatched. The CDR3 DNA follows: TGTGCCAGCAGCTCACGGGACAGGGGTGATGAGCAGTTCTTC. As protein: CASSSRDRGDEQFF.

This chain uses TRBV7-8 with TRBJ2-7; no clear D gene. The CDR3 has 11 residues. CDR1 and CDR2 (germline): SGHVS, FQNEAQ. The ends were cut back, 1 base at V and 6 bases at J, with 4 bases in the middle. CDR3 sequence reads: CASSLGVEQYF. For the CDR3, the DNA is TGTGCCAGCAGCTTAGGAGTCGAGCAGTACTTC.

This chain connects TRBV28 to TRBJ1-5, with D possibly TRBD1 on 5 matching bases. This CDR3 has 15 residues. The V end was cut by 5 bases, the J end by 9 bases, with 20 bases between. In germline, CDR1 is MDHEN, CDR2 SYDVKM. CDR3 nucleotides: TGTGCCAGCAGTGGGGCGCAGGGCTCAGGGCGGCCCCAGCATTTT. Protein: CASSGAQGSGRPQHF.

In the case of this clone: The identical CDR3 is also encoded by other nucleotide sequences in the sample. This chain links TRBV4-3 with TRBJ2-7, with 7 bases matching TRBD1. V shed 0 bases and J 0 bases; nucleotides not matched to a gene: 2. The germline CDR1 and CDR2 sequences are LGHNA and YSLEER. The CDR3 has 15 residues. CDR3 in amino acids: CASSQDRDSSYEQYF. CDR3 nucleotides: TGCGCCAGCAGCCAAGATCGGGACAGCTCCTACGAGCAGTACTTC.

In nucleotides, the CDR3 is TGTGCCAGCAACCCGGGACTAGCGGGGCCGAGGTCGTTCTTC. Translated: CASNPGLAGPRSFF. The chain combines TRBV2 with TRBJ2-1, with TRBD2 matching over 13 bases. Germline CDR1 reads SNHLY; CDR2 reads FYNNEI. V lost 7 bases to trimming and J lost 15 bases; unmatched junction nucleotides: 12. CDR3 length equals 14 residues.

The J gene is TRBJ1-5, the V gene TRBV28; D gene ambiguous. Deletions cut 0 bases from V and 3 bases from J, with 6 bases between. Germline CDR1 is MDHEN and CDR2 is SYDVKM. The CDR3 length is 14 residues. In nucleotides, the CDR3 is TGTGCCAGCAGTTTATGGCAGGTCAATCAGCCCCAGCATTTT. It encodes CASSLWQVNQPQHF.

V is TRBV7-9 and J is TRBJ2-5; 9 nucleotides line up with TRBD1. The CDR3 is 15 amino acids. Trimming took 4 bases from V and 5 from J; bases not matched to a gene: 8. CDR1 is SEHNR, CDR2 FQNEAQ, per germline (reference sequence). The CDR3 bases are TGTGCCAGCAGCTCCCGGGACAGGGTGGAGGAGACCCAGTACTTC. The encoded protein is CASSSRDRVEETQYF.

The CDR3 sequence: CASSLYPVTLNTEAFF. In DNA form, the CDR3 reads TGTGCCAGCAGCCTCTACCCCGTGACACTGAACACTGAAGCTTTCTTT. The chain links TRBV7-3 to TRBJ1-1; D remains ambiguous. Looked up from germline, CDR1 is SGHTA and CDR2 is FQGTGA. The CDR3 consists of 16 residues. The V end lost 5 bases, the J end lost 0 bases, and 16 bases lay between the germline ends.

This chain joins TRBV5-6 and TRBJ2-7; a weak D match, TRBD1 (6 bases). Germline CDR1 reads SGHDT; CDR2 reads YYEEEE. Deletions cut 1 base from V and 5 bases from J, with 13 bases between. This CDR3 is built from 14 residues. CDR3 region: CASSLWGREDEQYF. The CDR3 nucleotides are TGTGCCAGCAGCTTGTGGGGGCGAGAGGACGAGCAGTACTTC.

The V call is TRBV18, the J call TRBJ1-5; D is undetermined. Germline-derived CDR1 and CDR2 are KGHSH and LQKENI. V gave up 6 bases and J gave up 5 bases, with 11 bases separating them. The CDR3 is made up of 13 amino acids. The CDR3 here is CASSPFADQPQHF. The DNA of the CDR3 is TGTGCCAGCTCTCCCTTTGCGGATCAGCCCCAGCATTTT.

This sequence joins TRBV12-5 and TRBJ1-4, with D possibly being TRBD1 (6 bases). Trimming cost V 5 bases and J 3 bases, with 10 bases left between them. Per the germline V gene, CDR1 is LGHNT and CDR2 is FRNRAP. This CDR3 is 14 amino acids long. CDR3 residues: CASGAGGSNEKLFF. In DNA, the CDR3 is TGTGCTAGTGGTGCGGGGGGCTCTAATGAAAAACTGTTTTTT.

CDR3 nucleotide sequence: TGTGCCAGCAGGGCCGGGAAGGCCTACGAGCAGTACTTC. This encodes CASRAGKAYEQYF. The chain combines TRBV6-5 with TRBJ2-7; tentatively, D is TRBD2 (5 bases). V dropped 6 bases and J dropped 2 bases, with 11 bases sitting between them. CDR1 is MNHEY, CDR2 SVGAGI, per germline. The length of the CDR3 is 13 residues.

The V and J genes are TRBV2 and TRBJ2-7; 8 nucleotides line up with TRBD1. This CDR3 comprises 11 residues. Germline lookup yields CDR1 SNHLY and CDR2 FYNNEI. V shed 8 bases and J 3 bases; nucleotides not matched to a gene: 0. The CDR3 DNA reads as TGTGCCAGCGGACAGGGCTACGAGCAGTACTTC. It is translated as CASGQGYEQYF.

CDR3 sequence reads: CASMRGMGGDSNYGYTF. For the CDR3, the DNA is TGTGCCAGCATGAGGGGAATGGGGGGGGATTCTAACTATGGCTACACCTTC. The chain recombines TRBV27 with TRBJ1-2, with D tentatively TRBD1 (5 bases). Trimming shortened V by 7 bases and J by 0 bases, and 21 bases separated the two germline ends. This CDR3 spans 17 amino acids. CDR1 and CDR2 from the germline V gene are MNHEY and SMNVEV (reference sequence).

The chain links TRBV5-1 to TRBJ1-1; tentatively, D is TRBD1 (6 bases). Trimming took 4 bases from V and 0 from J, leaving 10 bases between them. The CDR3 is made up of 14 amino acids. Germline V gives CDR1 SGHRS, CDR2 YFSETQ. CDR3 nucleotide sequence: TGCGCCAGCAGCCCCCAGGGGATGAACACTGAAGCTTTCTTT. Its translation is CASSPQGMNTEAFF. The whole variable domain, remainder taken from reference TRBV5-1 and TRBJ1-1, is KAGVTQTPRYLIKTRGQQVTLSCSPISGHRSVSWYQQTPGQGLQFLFEYFSETQRNKGNFPGRFSGRQFSNSRSEMNVSTLELGDSALYLCASSPQGMNTEAFFGQGTRLTVV.

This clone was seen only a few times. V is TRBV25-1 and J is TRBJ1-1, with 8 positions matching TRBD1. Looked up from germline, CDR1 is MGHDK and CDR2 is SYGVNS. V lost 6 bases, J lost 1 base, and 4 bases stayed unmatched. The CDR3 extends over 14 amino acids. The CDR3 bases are TGTGCCAGCAGCATTACAGGGGGGAACACTGAAGCTTTCTTT. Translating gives CASSITGGNTEAFF.

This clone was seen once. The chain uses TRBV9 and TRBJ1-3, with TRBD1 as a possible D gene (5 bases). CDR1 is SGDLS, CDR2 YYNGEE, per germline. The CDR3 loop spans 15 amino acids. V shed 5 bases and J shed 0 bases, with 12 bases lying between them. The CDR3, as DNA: TGTGCCAGCAGTGGGGGGGGGATCTCTGGAAACACCATATATTTT. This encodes CASSGGGISGNTIYF. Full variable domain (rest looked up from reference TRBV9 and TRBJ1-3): DSGVTQTPKHLITATGQRVTLRCSPRSGDLSVYWYQQSLDQGLQFLIQYYNGEERAKGNILERFSAQQFPDLHSELNLSSLELGDSALYFCASSGGGISGNTIYFGEGSWLTVV.